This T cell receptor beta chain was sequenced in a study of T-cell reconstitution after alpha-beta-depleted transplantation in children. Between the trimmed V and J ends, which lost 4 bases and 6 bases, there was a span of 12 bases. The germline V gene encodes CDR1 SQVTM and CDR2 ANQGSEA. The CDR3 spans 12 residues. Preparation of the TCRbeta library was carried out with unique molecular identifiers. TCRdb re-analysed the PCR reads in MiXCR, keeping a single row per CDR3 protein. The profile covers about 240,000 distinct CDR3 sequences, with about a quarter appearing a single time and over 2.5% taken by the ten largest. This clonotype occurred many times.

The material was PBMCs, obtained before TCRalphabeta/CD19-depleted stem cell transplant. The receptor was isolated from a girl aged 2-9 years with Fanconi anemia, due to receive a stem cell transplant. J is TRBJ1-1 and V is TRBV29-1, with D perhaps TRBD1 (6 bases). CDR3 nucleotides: TGCAGCGTTGGAACAGGGTGGCCTGAAGCTTTCTTT. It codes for CSVGTGWPEAFF.